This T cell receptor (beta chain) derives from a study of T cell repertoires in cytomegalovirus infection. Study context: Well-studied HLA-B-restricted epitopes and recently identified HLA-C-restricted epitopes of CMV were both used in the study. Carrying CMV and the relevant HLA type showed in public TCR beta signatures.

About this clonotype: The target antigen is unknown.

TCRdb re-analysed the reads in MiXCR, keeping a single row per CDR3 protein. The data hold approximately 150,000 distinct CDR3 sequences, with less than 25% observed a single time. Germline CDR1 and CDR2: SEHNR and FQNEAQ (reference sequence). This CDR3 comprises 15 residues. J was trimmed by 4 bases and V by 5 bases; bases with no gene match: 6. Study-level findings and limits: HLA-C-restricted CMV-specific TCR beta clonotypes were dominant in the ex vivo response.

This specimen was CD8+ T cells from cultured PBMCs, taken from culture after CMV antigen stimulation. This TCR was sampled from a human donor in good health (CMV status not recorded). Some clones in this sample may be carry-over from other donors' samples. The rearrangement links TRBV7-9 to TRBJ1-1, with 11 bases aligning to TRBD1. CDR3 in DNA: TGTGCCAGCAGCCTCGGACAGGGGGCGAGCACTGAAGCTTTCTTT. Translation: CASSLGQGASTEAFF. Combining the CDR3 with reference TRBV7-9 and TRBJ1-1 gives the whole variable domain DTGVSQNPRHKITKRGQNVTFRCDPISEHNRLYWYRQTLGQGPEFLTYFQNEAQLEKSRLLSDRFSAERPKGSFSTLEIQRTEQGDSAMYLCASSLGQGASTEAFFGQGTRLTVV.